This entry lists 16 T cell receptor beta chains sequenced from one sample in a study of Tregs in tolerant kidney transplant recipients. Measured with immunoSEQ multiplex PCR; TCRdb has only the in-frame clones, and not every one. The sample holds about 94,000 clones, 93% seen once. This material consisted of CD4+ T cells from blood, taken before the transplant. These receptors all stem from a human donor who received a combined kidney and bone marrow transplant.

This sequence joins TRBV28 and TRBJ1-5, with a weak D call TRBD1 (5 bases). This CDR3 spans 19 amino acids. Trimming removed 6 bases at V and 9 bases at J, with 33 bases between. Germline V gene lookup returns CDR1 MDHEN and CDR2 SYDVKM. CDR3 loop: CASRTPPGEDNLGRRPQHF. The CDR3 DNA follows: TGTGCCAGCAGAACACCCCCGGGTGAGGACAACCTGGGTAGGCGGCCCCAGCATTTT. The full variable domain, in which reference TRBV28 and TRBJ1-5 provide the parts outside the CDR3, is DVKVTQSSRYLVKRTGEKVFLECVQDMDHENMFWYRQDPGLGLRLIYFSYDVKMKEKGDIPEGYSVSREKKERFSLILESASTNQTSMYLCASRTPPGEDNLGRRPQHFGDGTRLSIL.

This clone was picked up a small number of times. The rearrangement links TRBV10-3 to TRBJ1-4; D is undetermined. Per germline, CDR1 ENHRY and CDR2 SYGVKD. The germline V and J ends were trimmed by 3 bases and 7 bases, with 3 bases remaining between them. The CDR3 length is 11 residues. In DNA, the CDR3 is TGTGCCATCAGTGACGGTGAAAAACTGTTTTTT. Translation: CAISDGEKLFF.

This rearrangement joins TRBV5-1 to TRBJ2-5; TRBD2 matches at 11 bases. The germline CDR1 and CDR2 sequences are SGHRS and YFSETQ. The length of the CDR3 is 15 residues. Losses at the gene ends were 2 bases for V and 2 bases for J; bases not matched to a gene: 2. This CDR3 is CASSLGTSGQETQYF. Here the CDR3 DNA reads TGCGCCAGCAGCTTAGGGACTAGCGGACAAGAGACCCAGTACTTC.

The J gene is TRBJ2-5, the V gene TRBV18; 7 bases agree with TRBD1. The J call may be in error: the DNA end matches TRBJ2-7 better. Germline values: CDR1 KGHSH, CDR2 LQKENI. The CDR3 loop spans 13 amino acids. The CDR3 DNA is TGTGCCAGCTCACCAGACAGGGCTGACGAGCAGTACTTC. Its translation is CASSPDRADEQYF.

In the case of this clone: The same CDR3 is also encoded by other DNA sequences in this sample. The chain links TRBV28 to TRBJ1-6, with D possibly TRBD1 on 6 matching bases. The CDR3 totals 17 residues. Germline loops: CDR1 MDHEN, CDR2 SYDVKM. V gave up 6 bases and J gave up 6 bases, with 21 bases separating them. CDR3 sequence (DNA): TGTGCCAGCAGAACTTCAGGGGCGTTAATACGTAATTCACCCCTCCACTTT. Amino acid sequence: CASRTSGALIRNSPLHF.

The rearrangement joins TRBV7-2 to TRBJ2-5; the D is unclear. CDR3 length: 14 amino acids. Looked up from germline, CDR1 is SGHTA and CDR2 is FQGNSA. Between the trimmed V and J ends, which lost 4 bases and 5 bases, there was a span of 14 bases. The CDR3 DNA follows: TGTGCCAGCAGCTCTCAATTATCCGAGGAGACCCAGTACTTC. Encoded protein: CASSSQLSEETQYF.

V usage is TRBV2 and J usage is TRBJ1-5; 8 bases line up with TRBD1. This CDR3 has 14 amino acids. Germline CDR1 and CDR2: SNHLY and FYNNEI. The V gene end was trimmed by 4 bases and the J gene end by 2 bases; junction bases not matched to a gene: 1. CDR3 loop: CASSGGQGNQPQHF. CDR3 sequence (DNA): TGTGCCAGCAGTGGGGGACAGGGCAATCAGCCCCAGCATTTT.

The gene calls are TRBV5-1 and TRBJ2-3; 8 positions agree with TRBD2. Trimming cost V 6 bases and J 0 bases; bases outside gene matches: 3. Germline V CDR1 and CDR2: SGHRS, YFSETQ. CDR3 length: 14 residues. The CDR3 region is CASNRGGSTDTQYF. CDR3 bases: TGCGCCAGCAACCGGGGGGGGAGCACAGATACGCAGTATTTT.

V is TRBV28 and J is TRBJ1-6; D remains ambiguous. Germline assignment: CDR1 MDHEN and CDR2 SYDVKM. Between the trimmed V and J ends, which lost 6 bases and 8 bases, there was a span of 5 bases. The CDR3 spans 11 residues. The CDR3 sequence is CASRTDSPLHF. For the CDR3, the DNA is TGTGCCAGCAGGACTGATTCACCCCTCCACTTT. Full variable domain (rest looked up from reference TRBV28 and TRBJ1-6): DVKVTQSSRYLVKRTGEKVFLECVQDMDHENMFWYRQDPGLGLRLIYFSYDVKMKEKGDIPEGYSVSREKKERFSLILESASTNQTSMYLCASRTDSPLHFGNGTRLTVT.

The CDR3 protein is CASSERTSGPYYQETQYF. CDR3 DNA sequence: TGTGCCAGCAGCGAGCGGACTAGCGGCCCATACTACCAAGAGACCCAGTACTTC. The V call is TRBV7-2, the J call TRBJ2-5; 10 nucleotides align to TRBD2. V dropped 5 bases and J dropped 0; count of bases not matched to a gene: 12. CDR1 and CDR2 from the germline V gene are SGHTA and FQGNSA. The CDR3 totals 18 residues. Supplemented by reference TRBV7-2 and TRBJ2-5, the full variable domain reads GAGVSQSPSNKVTEKGKDVELRCDPISGHTALYWYRQSLGQGLEFLIYFQGNSAPDKSGLPSDRFSAERTGGSVSTLTIQRTQQEDSAVYLCASSERTSGPYYQETQYFGPGTRLLVL.

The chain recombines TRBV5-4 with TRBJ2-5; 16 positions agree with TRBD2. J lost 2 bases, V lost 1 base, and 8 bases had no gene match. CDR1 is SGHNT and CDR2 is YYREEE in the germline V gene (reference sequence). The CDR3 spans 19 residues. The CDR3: CASSLPGLAGGRGQETQYF. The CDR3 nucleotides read TGTGCCAGCAGCTTGCCGGGACTAGCGGGGGGGCGGGGTCAAGAGACCCAGTACTTC.

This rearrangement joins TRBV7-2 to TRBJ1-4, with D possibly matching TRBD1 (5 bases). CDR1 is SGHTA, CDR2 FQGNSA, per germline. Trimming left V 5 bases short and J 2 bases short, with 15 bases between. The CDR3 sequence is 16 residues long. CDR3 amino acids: CASSPVSGGTNEKLFF. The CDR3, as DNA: TGTGCCAGCAGCCCCGTTTCGGGGGGGACTAATGAAAAACTGTTTTTT.

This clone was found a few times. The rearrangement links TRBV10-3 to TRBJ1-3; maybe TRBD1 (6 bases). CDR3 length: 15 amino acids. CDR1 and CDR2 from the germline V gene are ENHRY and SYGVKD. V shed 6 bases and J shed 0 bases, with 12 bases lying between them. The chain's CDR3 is CAISRQVLSGNTIYF. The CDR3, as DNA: TGTGCCATCAGCCGACAGGTCCTCTCTGGAAACACCATATATTTT.

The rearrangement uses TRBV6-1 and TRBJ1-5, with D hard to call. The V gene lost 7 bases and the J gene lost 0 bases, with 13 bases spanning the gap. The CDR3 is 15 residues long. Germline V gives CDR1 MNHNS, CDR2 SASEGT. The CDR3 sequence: CASKFEKYSNQPQHF. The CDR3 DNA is TGTGCCAGCAAGTTTGAGAAGTATAGCAATCAGCCCCAGCATTTT.

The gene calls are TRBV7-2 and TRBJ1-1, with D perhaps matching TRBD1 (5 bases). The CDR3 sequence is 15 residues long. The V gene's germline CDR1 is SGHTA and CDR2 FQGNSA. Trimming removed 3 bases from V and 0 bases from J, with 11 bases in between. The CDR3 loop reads CASSLRGFMNTEAFF. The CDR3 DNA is TGTGCCAGCAGCTTGCGGGGGTTCATGAACACTGAAGCTTTCTTT.

CDR3 in DNA: TGTGCCAGCAGCTCGAATGAAAAACTGTTTTTT. Protein: CASSSNEKLFF. The chain couples TRBV11-2 to TRBJ1-4; D gene unclear. Trimming removed 4 bases at V and 5 bases at J, with 2 bases between. Germline CDR1 and CDR2: SGHAT and FQNNGV. The CDR3 totals 11 residues.